This T cell receptor (beta chain) was profiled in a study of shared clonotypes between healthy human individuals. Overall study findings and caveats: It was anticipated that sequencing depth would influence how many clonotypes donors shared.

Sequencing was performed on unsorted PBMC DNA using ten immunoSEQ deep assay plates. In the original processing: As immunoSEQ supplied junction-only sequences (without quality scores), filtering differed. Method: immunoSEQ multiplex PCR; TCRdb's copy keeps in-frame clones and lacks some. The V and J calls and the clone size are those of that table, but D and trimming were determined from the DNA. The sample records around 500,000 clones, approximately 78% being singletons. The ends were cut back, 2 bases at V and 7 bases at J, with 15 bases in the middle. Germline CDR1 SGHRS, CDR2 YFSETQ. The CDR3 length is 14 residues. A remark on this clone: Antigen specificity is unknown.

Sequencing input: PBMCs. The clonotype originates from a woman in her forties in good health. Some clones in this sample may be carry-over from other donors' samples. The chain employs TRBV5-1 and TRBJ2-5, with D perhaps TRBD2 (5 bases). The CDR3 sequence: CASSFRESSGTQYF. The CDR3 DNA reads TGCGCCAGCAGCTTCCGGGAAAGCTCAGGGACCCAGTACTTC.